This T cell receptor beta chain was sequenced in a study of blood T cell repertoires in COVID-19 (TCRdb year 2020). At the level of the whole study: Collaborator samples came from the United States, Italy and Spain and covered acute and convalescent phases of COVID-19. The repertoires were made available in a free public database intended to serve as a resource for research on the immune response to SARS-CoV-2. Samples were obtained from the ongoing ImmuneRACE study (first 160 participants) and from 1,254 subjects provided by 6 global collaborators. The prospective study material was composed of cDNA or gDNA derived from T cells, B-cell-depleted T cells, or PBMCs. Subjects who had been exposed to COVID-19, were actively infected with it, or had recovered from it provided the deeply sampled blood TCRbeta repertoires that made up the dataset. The sample metadata nearly always contained a de-identified subject ID, COVID-19 status, age in years and sex. Where available, HLA class I and class II types were obtained from metadata supplied by the sample provider rather than from assay-based typing. Results and caveats for the whole study, not just this receptor: Clinical and demographic metadata were provided uncurated, with the amount varying by source and participant.

TCRbeta CDR3 regions were amplified from genomic DNA using the immunoSEQ Assay, a bias-controlled multiplex PCR. The original pipeline was this. Within the assay, amplification of reference gene primers was used to estimate how many nucleated cells each sample contained. To quantify the absolute abundance of each unique TCRbeta CDR3 rearrangement, sequence reads were collapsed and filtered. For each sample, productive Simpson clonality was calculated as the square root of Simpson's diversity index across productive rearrangements. Held by TCRdb, this immuneACCESS table contains in-frame sequences only and omits some clones. Under half of the omission traces to an unresolved V gene where checked; the cause of the rest is unknown. The V and J calls and clone size were taken over from that table, and D and trimming were inferred from the DNA. In all, the sample holds under 200,000 clones, and more than 85% of those were seen once. 7% of the sample comes from the top ten.

As for this clone: There is no known antigen for this receptor. Per-base quality was not reported, and no clone a single base away is much larger than it.

Enrolling through a virtual design, the prospective study's participants ranged in age from roughly 18 to 89 years and lived across 20 to 25 United States geographic areas. In the prospective study, participants were assigned to cohorts based on the clinical history participants reported in a screening survey and a study questionnaire. ImmuneRACE Cohort 3 recovered participants were defined by two consecutive negative NP/OP PCR tests, healthcare professional clearance, or symptom resolution. In the prospective study, whole blood, serum and a nasopharyngeal or oropharyngeal swab were collected from each participant by mobile phlebotomists. Prospective study participants could optionally give additional blood draws and questionnaires over an approximately two-month period. Blood samples from the prospective study were shipped frozen or at room temperature prior to DNA extraction. The germline V gene (reference sequence) sets CDR1 to SGHNT and CDR2 to YYREEE. Compared with germline, V lacks 2 bases and J lacks 0 bases; bases without a gene match: 9. The CDR3 covers 18 residues, taking in both the cysteine and the phenylalanine. CDR3 DNA only is kept here, 54 bases in frame from base 1.

Sequencing used PBMCs or T cells enriched from blood (not recorded which). The chain was built from TRBV5-4 and TRBJ2-3, with 10 central nucleotides matching TRBD2. This TCR was recovered from a woman aged 45-65 years who had recovered from COVID-19. The DNA reads TGTGCCAGCAGCTTTGGAGGACTAGCGGCAACTAGCACAGATACGCAGTATTTT. The translation is CASSFGGLAATSTDTQYF.